A selection of T cell receptor beta chains follows, all from one sample in a study of CD8 T cells in Susac syndrome. TCRdb analysed the immunoSEQ multiplex PCR reads with MiXCR anew, one entry per CDR3 protein. The sample records around 270,000 distinct CDR3 sequences, approximately 85% being singletons. The sample comprised CD8+ T cells from PBMCs. The source of these receptors is a human donor with multiple sclerosis. Each CDR3 is given with its conserved first and last residue. The D gene is left open where the match is weak. Rows may omit the clone size; those that give it use once, few, many or a size class.

length: 14
D: .
J: TRBJ1-6
size: .
V: TRBV30
DNA: TGTGCCTGGATTCCCCGGCCCGGGGGCTCACCCCTCCACTTT
CDR3: CAWIPRPGGSPLHF

length: 15
D: .
J: TRBJ2-5
size: few
V: TRBV4-1
DNA: TGCGCCAGCAGCCAAGGGAACGGGGGACAAGAGACCCAGTACTTC
CDR3: CASSQGNGGQETQYF

length: 15
D: .
J: TRBJ2-1
size: .
V: TRBV7-9
DNA: TGTGCCAGCAGCTTAGCGCCAGCAAAATACAATGAGCAGTTCTTC
CDR3: CASSLAPAKYNEQFF

length: 13
D: .
J: TRBJ1-1
size: .
V: TRBV28
DNA: TGTGCCAGCAGTTTTTGGGGGACCACTGAAGCTTTCTTT
CDR3: CASSFWGTTEAFF

length: 15
D: TRBD1
J: TRBJ2-7
size: once
V: TRBV4-3
DNA: TGCGCCAGCAGCCCATACAGGGGTACTTCCTACGAGCAGTACTTC
CDR3: CASSPYRGTSYEQYF

length: 16
D: .
J: TRBJ2-7
size: few
V: TRBV11-2
DNA: TGTGCCAGCAGCCCACGGGGTCAGGGTCTCTCCTACGAGCAGTACTTC
CDR3: CASSPRGQGLSYEQYF

length: 17
D: .
J: TRBJ2-1
size: .
V: TRBV6-2/TRBV6-3
DNA: TGTGCCAGCAGGCCCGGACTGAGTGCCAGCTCCTACAATGAGCAGTTCTTC
CDR3: CASRPGLSASSYNEQFF

length: 16
D: TRBD1
J: TRBJ2-7
size: .
V: TRBV5-6
DNA: TGTGCCAGCAGCTTGCCTGGGACAGGGGGATCCTACGAGCAGTACTTC
CDR3: CASSLPGTGGSYEQYF

length: 14
D: TRBD1
J: TRBJ2-2
size: .
V: TRBV5-1
DNA: TGCGCCAGCAGCTTTGGGACAGCCACCGGGGAGCTGTTTTTT
CDR3: CASSFGTATGELFF

length: 15
D: .
J: TRBJ2-7
size: .
V: TRBV6-5
DNA: TGTGCCAGCAGCAACGGGTACGCCTCGGGGTACGAGCAGTACTTC
CDR3: CASSNGYASGYEQYF

length: 12
D: .
J: TRBJ2-1
size: once
V: TRBV19
DNA: TGTGCCAGTAGTATAGATCGGGGACTTCGGTTCTTC
CDR3: CASSIDRGLRFF

length: 15
D: TRBD2
J: TRBJ2-7
size: .
V: TRBV19
DNA: TGTGCCAGTAGTATGGCTAGCGGAACCTCCTACGAGCAGTACTTC
CDR3: CASSMASGTSYEQYF